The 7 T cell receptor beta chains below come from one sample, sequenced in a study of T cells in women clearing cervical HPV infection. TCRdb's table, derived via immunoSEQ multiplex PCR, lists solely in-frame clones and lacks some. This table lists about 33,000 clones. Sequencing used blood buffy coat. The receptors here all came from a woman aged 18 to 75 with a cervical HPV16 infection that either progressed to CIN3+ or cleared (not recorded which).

The CDR3 DNA, read in part, is TGCGCCAGCAGAGTCACAGGCGATTATGGC. Encoded protein: CASRVTGDYG. The entire CDR3 protein is CASRVTGDYGYTF. The chain employs TRBV5-1 and TRBJ1-2, with D perhaps matching TRBD1 (5 bases). The read finishes 3 residues shy of the CDR3 end, and the germline J gene is used to complete it. The CDR3 length is 13 residues. Per germline, CDR1 SGHRS and CDR2 YFSETQ. V lost 5 bases, J lost 5 bases, and 13 bases lay in between.

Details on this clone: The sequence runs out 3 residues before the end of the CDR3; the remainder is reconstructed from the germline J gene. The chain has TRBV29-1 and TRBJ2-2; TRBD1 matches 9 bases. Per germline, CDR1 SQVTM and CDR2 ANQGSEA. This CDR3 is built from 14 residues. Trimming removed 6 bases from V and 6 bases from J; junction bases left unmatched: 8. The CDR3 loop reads CSVGDRAGSGELFF. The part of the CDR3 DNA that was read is TGCAGCGTGGGGGACAGGGCGGGATCCGGGGAG.

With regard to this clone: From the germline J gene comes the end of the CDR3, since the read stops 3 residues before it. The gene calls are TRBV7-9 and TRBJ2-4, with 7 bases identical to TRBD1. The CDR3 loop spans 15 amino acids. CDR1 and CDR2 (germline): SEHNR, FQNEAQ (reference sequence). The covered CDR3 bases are TGTGCCAGCAGCCCAGACAGGGTGTATTACTATGGT. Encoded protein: CASSPDRVYYYG. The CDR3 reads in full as CASSPDRVYYYGQYF.

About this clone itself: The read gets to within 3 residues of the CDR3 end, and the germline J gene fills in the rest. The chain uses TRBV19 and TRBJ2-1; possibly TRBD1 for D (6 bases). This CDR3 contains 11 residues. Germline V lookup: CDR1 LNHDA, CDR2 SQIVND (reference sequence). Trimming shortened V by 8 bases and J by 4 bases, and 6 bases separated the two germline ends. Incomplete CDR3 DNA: TGTGCCAGTCAGGGGTACAATGAG. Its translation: CASQGYNE. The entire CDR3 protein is CASQGYNEQFF.

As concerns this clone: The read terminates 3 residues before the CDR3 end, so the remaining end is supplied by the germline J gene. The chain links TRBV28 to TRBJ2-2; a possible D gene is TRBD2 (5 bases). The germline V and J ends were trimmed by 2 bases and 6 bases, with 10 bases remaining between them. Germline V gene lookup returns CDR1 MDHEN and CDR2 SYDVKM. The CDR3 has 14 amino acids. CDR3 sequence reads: CASSLVRVAGELFF. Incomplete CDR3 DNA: TGTGCCAGCAGTTTAGTGCGGGTAGCCGGGGAG.

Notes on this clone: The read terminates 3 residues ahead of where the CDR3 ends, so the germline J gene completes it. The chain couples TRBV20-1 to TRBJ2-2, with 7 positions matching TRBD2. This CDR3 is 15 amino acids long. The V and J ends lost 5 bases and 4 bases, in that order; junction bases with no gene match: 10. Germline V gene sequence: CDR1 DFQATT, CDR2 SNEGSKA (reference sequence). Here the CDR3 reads CSAPTGGGSTGELFF. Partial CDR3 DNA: TGCAGTGCTCCCACTGGGGGGGGGAGCACCGGGGAG.

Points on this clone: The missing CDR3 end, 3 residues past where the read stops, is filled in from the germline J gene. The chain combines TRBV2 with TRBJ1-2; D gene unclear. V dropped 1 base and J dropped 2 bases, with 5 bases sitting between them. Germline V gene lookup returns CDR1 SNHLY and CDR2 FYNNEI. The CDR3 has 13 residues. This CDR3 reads CASSEGGNYGYTF. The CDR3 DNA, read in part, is TGTGCCAGCAGTGAAGGAGGGAACTATGGC.